The next 5 T cell receptor beta chains were all read from a single sample in a study of immune reconstitution after stem cell transplant in scleroderma. TCRdb re-analysed the RT-PCR reads in MiXCR, keeping a single row per CDR3 protein. The sample lists a few thousand distinct CDR3 sequences, approximately 10% occurring once. The material was obtained before or after autologous hematopoietic stem cell transplantation (not recorded which). All receptors derive from a female donor with systemic sclerosis.

This clonotype is medium-sized in the sample. The J gene is TRBJ1-4, the V gene TRBV7-6; the match to TRBD1 covers 7 bases. CDR1 SGHVS and CDR2 FNYEAQ come from the germline V gene. This CDR3 comprises 14 residues. V gave up 5 bases and J gave up 6 bases; unmatched junction bases: 6. The DNA for the CDR3 is TGTGCCAGCAGCCCGGGACAGCCTCATGAAAAACTGTTTTTT. Its protein product is CASSPGQPHEKLFF.

By sample share, this clonotype is large. The chain has TRBV23-1 and TRBJ2-5; D not resolved. TRBV23-1 is designated an ORF whose function remains uncertain. This CDR3 contains 8 residues. Trimming left V 3 bases short and J 11 bases short, with 1 base between. The CDR3 DNA is TGCGCCAGCAGTCAGCAGTACTTC. Translation gives CASSQQYF.

This clonotype is judged medium-sized. The gene calls are TRBV11-2 and TRBJ2-7, with a tentative D call TRBD1 (5 bases). CDR1 is SGHAT and CDR2 is FQNNGV in the germline V gene. The CDR3 has 15 amino acids. The V end lost 3 bases, the J end lost 2 bases, and 14 bases lay between the germline ends. As DNA, the CDR3 is TGTGCCAGCAGCTTTGGGTACTCAGGGCCCTACGAGCAGTACTTC. It translates to CASSFGYSGPYEQYF.

This clonotype was seen a handful of times. V usage is TRBV7-9 and J usage is TRBJ2-7; TRBD1 matches at 9 bases. The CDR3 runs 15 residues. The germline V gene has CDR1 SEHNR and CDR2 FQNEAQ (reference sequence). Trimming cost V 1 base and J 3 bases; bases outside gene matches: 4. The CDR3 nucleotides are TGTGCCAGCAGCTTAGGACAGGGGGTGAGCTACGAGCAGTACTTC. Translated, it gives CASSLGQGVSYEQYF.

This clonotype counts as medium-sized. The CDR3 is CSPGPIAKNIQYF. For the CDR3, the DNA is TGCTCGCCGGGACCAATAGCCAAAAACATTCAGTACTTC. The rearrangement uses TRBV20-1 and TRBJ2-4; D possibly uses TRBD1 or TRBD2 (5 bases each). CDR1 is DFQATT, CDR2 SNEGSKA, per germline (reference sequence). This CDR3 is built from 13 residues.